This record looks at one TCR beta chain sequence and its context. Germline assignment: CDR1 LNHDA and CDR2 SQIVND (reference sequence). The CDR3 extends over 12 amino acids. The V end was cut by 8 bases, the J end by 8 bases, with 15 bases between. This sample was taken from a study of blood T cell repertoires in COVID-19. Turning to the study itself: The United States, Italy and Spain provided the acute and convalescent COVID-19 samples. In each case, the material was cDNA or gDNA derived from T cells, B-cell-depleted T cells, or PBMCs.

In the study's own analysis: Estimated nucleated cell counts came from reference gene primer amplification. TCRdb's table, derived via immunoSEQ multiplex PCR, lists solely in-frame clones and lacks some. V and J calls and clone size are given by that table; D and trimming were obtained from the DNA. The data show around 300,000 clones, with more than 70% seen just once and about 3% held by the top ten. The rearrangement joins TRBV19 to TRBJ1-2; D gene ambiguous. The sequence was collected from a man aged 30 to 39 with active or convalescent COVID-19. Sequenced material: peripheral blood. CDR3 protein: CASEGYLGGYTF. CDR3 bases: TGTGCCAGTGAGGGATATCTTGGGGGCTACACCTTC.